This entry features one TCR beta chain sequence. This sample also contains other DNA sequences that code for the same CDR3. The data were taken from a study of shared clonotypes between healthy human individuals. The germline V gene has CDR1 SGHAT and CDR2 FQNNGV. There are 14 residues in the CDR3. The V and J ends lost 1 base and 0 bases respectively, with 4 bases between them. Measured with immunoSEQ multiplex PCR; TCRdb has only the in-frame clones, and not every one. Of some 1 million clones in the sample, around 76% were seen once. The rearrangement uses TRBV11-2 and TRBJ1-3, with D unresolved. The material sequenced was memory CD4+ T cells sorted from blood. Subset reported: CD45RA-negative fraction. This clonotype was obtained from a man aged 18 to 29 in good health. As DNA, the CDR3 is TGTGCCAGCAGCTTAGGAAGCTCTGGAAACACCATATATTTT. As protein: CASSLGSSGNTIYF.